The 9 T cell receptor beta chains below come from one sample, sequenced in a study of blood T cell repertoires in COVID-19. TCRdb's copy holds only in-frame clones and misses some; the assay was immunoSEQ multiplex PCR. The sample consists of 200,000 to 250,000 clones, 85% to 90% of them appearing once. The sample consisted of peripheral blood. The receptors stem from a man aged 25 to 40 with COVID-19, enrolled during active disease.

The chain couples TRBV27 to TRBJ1-5; D ambiguous. The germline V gene encodes CDR1 MNHEY and CDR2 SMNVEV (reference sequence). V lost 1 base to trimming and J lost 4 bases, with 5 bases between them. There are 13 residues in the CDR3. The CDR3 sequence: CASSLWQNQPQHF. The CDR3 nucleotides are TGTGCCAGCAGTTTATGGCAGAATCAGCCCCAGCATTTT.

V gene TRBV18 combines with J gene TRBJ1-4, with D maybe TRBD1 (5 bases). Trimming removed 0 bases at V and 6 bases at J, with 8 bases between. This CDR3 is 14 amino acids long. Germline loops: CDR1 KGHSH, CDR2 LQKENI. For the CDR3, the DNA is TGTGCCAGCTCACCACCAGCAGGGTATGAAAAACTGTTTTTT. Its translation: CASSPPAGYEKLFF.

As regards this clone: The sample has other DNA sequences that encode this CDR3 too. V gene TRBV28 combines with J gene TRBJ1-2; a possible D gene is TRBD1 (5 bases). The CDR3 is made up of 14 amino acids. CDR1 MDHEN and CDR2 SYDVKM come from the germline V gene. The ends were cut back, 1 base at V and 0 bases at J, with 6 bases in the middle. CDR3 nucleotides: TGTGCCAGCAGTTTATCAGGGACTAACTATGGCTACACCTTC. It encodes CASSLSGTNYGYTF.

This sequence joins TRBV6-5 and TRBJ2-7; the D gene is possibly TRBD1 (6 bases). V was shortened by 7 bases and J by 3 bases, with 16 bases between the two germline ends. The CDR3 contains 14 residues. Looked up from germline, CDR1 is MNHEY and CDR2 is SVGAGI. The CDR3 here is CASISRDNGYEQYF. In DNA form, the CDR3 reads TGTGCCAGCATCTCAAGGGACAACGGCTACGAGCAGTACTTC.

This clone appeared once. The chain uses TRBV7-9 and TRBJ1-2, with 9 bases fitting TRBD1. Germline V gene sequence: CDR1 SEHNR, CDR2 FQNEAQ (reference sequence). V trimming: 4 bases; J trimming: 5 bases; junction bases outside the gene matches: 11. CDR3 length: 16 residues. CDR3 residues: CASSSQQGASPYGYTF. The CDR3 DNA is TGTGCCAGCAGCTCGCAACAGGGGGCGTCTCCATATGGCTACACCTTC.

This clone has a handful of counts. The V gene is TRBV27, the J gene TRBJ1-1, with D maybe TRBD1 (6 bases). Trimming cost V 9 bases and J 6 bases, with 20 bases left between them. The CDR3 is made up of 14 amino acids. Germline CDR1 MNHEY, CDR2 SMNVEV (reference sequence). In DNA form, the CDR3 reads TGTGCCAGTAATTACTTGGACAGTGGCTCTGAAGCTTTCTTT. Its protein product is CASNYLDSGSEAFF.

This clone was found once. J is TRBJ2-1 and V is TRBV29-1, with TRBD2 matching over 9 bases. This CDR3 region has 16 residues. Germline CDR1 reads SQVTM; CDR2 reads ANQGSEA. Here the CDR3 DNA reads TGCAGAAATCGCTTTATACGCACTAGCGGGCTTGGTGAGCAGTTCTTC. Protein product: CRNRFIRTSGLGEQFF.

This clone was observed a few times. The rearrangement joins TRBV9 to TRBJ1-6; D is possibly TRBD1 (6 bases). The CDR3 has 17 amino acids. Germline values: CDR1 SGDLS, CDR2 YYNGEE. The V and J ends lost 2 bases and 7 bases respectively, with 19 bases between them. The CDR3 spells CASSVSFRDMGNSPLHF. DNA of the CDR3: TGTGCCAGCAGCGTCTCCTTCCGGGACATGGGGAATTCACCCCTCCACTTT.

This chain connects TRBV11-2 to TRBJ2-1; 12 bases match TRBD2. The length of the CDR3 is 15 residues. V lost 4 bases to trimming and J lost 7 bases; unmatched junction nucleotides: 5. Germline assignment: CDR1 SGHAT and CDR2 FQNNGV. The DNA of the CDR3 is TGTGCCAGCAGCTCGACTAGCGGGAGTAGAAATGAGCAGTTCTTC. Translating gives CASSSTSGSRNEQFF.